Listed below are T cell receptor beta chains from one sample, sequenced in a study of cytomegalovirus exposure and HLA in healthy donors. Here immunoSEQ multiplex PCR was the method, and the copy in TCRdb shows in-frame clones only, minus some. The sample holds about 96,000 clones, roughly 74% seen once. Specimen: PBMCs. The receptors derive from a female donor in good health and CMV-seropositive. CDR3s include the opening cysteine and the closing phenylalanine or tryptophan. D genes are given only for firm matches. The listing skips clone size in some rows; elsewhere it reads once, few, many or a size class.

v_gene: TRBV6-5; j_gene: TRBJ2-7; abundance: once; d_gene: TRBD1; CDR3nt: TGTGCCAGCAGTTACGGCAGCAGGGGGCCCTACGAGCAGTACTTC; CDR3aa: CASSYGSRGPYEQYF
v_gene: TRBV2; j_gene: TRBJ2-1; abundance: .; d_gene: .; CDR3nt: TGTGCCAGCAGCCGATTGCTAGCGAAGTCCTACAATGAGCAGTTCTTC; CDR3aa: CASSRLLAKSYNEQFF
v_gene: TRBV7-6; j_gene: TRBJ1-4; abundance: once; d_gene: .; CDR3nt: TGTGCCAGCACCTTGACGACAGCCCTTAATGAAAAACTGTTTTTT; CDR3aa: CASTLTTALNEKLFF
v_gene: TRBV20-1; j_gene: TRBJ2-5; abundance: once; d_gene: .; CDR3nt: TGCAGTGCTGCGCAAGAGACCCAGTACTTC; CDR3aa: CSAAQETQYF
v_gene: TRBV10-3; j_gene: TRBJ2-7; abundance: .; d_gene: TRBD1; CDR3nt: TGTGCCACCCCTAGACAGGGGTCCCCCTACGAGCAGTACTTC; CDR3aa: CATPRQGSPYEQYF
v_gene: TRBV28; j_gene: TRBJ2-3; abundance: .; d_gene: .; CDR3nt: TGTGCCAGCAGTCGGAGGGCCACAGATACGCAGTATTTT; CDR3aa: CASSRRATDTQYF
v_gene: TRBV6-5; j_gene: TRBJ1-2; abundance: once; d_gene: .; CDR3nt: .; CDR3aa: CASSTRFGTGATTF
v_gene: TRBV5-1; j_gene: TRBJ2-5; abundance: .; d_gene: TRBD2; CDR3nt: TGCGCCAGCAGCTTTGCGGGGGGCTCGGAGACCCAGTACTTC; CDR3aa: CASSFAGGSETQYF
v_gene: TRBV2; j_gene: TRBJ1-5; abundance: .; d_gene: TRBD1; CDR3nt: TGTGCCAGCAGTGAGGACAGGAGCAATCAGCCCCAGCATTTT; CDR3aa: CASSEDRSNQPQHF
v_gene: TRBV2; j_gene: TRBJ2-3; abundance: once; d_gene: TRBD1; CDR3nt: TGTGCCAGCAGCGGGATGTTTACAGGGGCAGATACGCAGTATTTT; CDR3aa: CASSGMFTGADTQYF
v_gene: TRBV6-6; j_gene: TRBJ2-7; abundance: .; d_gene: TRBD1; CDR3nt: TGTGCCAGCAGCCCAGGGGGCTACGAGCAGTACTTC; CDR3aa: CASSPGGYEQYF
v_gene: TRBV25-1; j_gene: TRBJ2-1; abundance: .; d_gene: .; CDR3nt: TGTGCCAGCAGCCAGGGAACCGGTGAGCAGTTCTTC; CDR3aa: CASSQGTGEQFF
v_gene: TRBV9; j_gene: TRBJ2-1; abundance: once; d_gene: .; CDR3nt: TGTGCCAGCAGCGTAGCTTTGGGCACCACCTTTGTCCCAAATGAGCAGTTCTTC; CDR3aa: CASSVALGTTFVPNEQFF
v_gene: TRBV7-3; j_gene: TRBJ2-7; abundance: .; d_gene: .; CDR3nt: TGTGCCAGCAGCTTATTTCACAGGGAGGGGTACGAGCAGTACTTC; CDR3aa: CASSLFHREGYEQYF
v_gene: TRBV29-1; j_gene: TRBJ1-2; abundance: .; d_gene: TRBD1; CDR3nt: TGCAGCGCCGATGGACAGGGGCTATATGGCTACACCTTC; CDR3aa: CSADGQGLYGYTF
v_gene: TRBV28; j_gene: TRBJ1-5; abundance: .; d_gene: .; CDR3nt: TGTGCCAGCAGCCCGGGGAGGTGGGCCCAGCATTTT; CDR3aa: CASSPGRWAQHF
v_gene: TRBV29-1; j_gene: TRBJ2-1; abundance: .; d_gene: .; CDR3nt: TGCAGCGTTGTTTTAGCGTATTACAATGAGCAGTTCTTC; CDR3aa: CSVVLAYYNEQFF
v_gene: TRBV6-5; j_gene: TRBJ2-2; abundance: .; d_gene: TRBD1; CDR3nt: TGTGCCAGTCGTCGGGACAGCGGCACCGGGGAGCTGTTTTTT; CDR3aa: CASRRDSGTGELFF
v_gene: TRBV28; j_gene: TRBJ1-1; abundance: .; d_gene: .; CDR3nt: TGTGCCAGCAGCTCTTACCGGGGGAACACTGAAGCTTTCTTT; CDR3aa: CASSSYRGNTEAFF
v_gene: TRBV5-1; j_gene: TRBJ1-4; abundance: .; d_gene: TRBD1; CDR3nt: TGCGCCAGCAGCCTGGAAGCCGGGGACAGGGGGGGAAAACTGTTTTTT; CDR3aa: CASSLEAGDRGGKLFF
v_gene: TRBV5-6; j_gene: TRBJ1-1; abundance: once; d_gene: .; CDR3nt: TGTGCCAGCAGCACTTACAGGGTCACTGAAGCTTTCTTT; CDR3aa: CASSTYRVTEAFF